A selection of T cell receptor beta chains follows, all from one sample in a study of cytomegalovirus exposure and HLA in healthy donors. Profiling relied on immunoSEQ multiplex PCR, and the TCRdb table lists in-frame clones only, not all of them. Found here are about 160,000 clones, 80% of them singletons; the top ten hold around 1.3%. The sample comprised PBMCs. These receptors originate from a woman in her forties or fifties in good health and CMV-seronegative. CDR3s include the opening cysteine and the closing phenylalanine or tryptophan. The order of the fields is V gene, clone size, D gene, J gene, CDR3 protein. A D gene is named only where the DNA matches it firmly. Clone size, where shown, is once, few, many, or a class for clones that have expanded.

>TRBV2|NA|TRBD2|TRBJ2-5
CASTGGRYQETQYF
>TRBV11-3|few|TRBD2|TRBJ2-1
CASSPSSGRAFGNEQFF
>TRBV29-1|NA|TRBD2|TRBJ2-2
CSVMGLAGANTGELFF
>TRBV28|NA|NA|TRBJ2-2
CASSLEGGRAGELFF
>TRBV5-6|few|TRBD1|TRBJ1-1
CASSLWGTGIVAEAFF
>TRBV2|once|NA|TRBJ2-1
CARKGGHEQFF
>TRBV29-1|NA|TRBD1|TRBJ2-6
CSVPRDRGSSGANVLTF
>TRBV5-5|once|TRBD1|TRBJ1-3
CASRWGQSSGNTIYF
>TRBV7-6|NA|TRBD1|TRBJ1-1
CASSLTPTGLDTEAFF
>TRBV7-9|NA|TRBD2|TRBJ2-1
CASSFQLAGGYNEQFF
>TRBV27|NA|NA|TRBJ2-1
CASSSASEGGGSYNEQFF
>TRBV7-8|NA|TRBD1|TRBJ1-5
CASSLVWMDRGNGDQPQHF
>TRBV6-1|NA|NA|TRBJ1-4
CASNSQGVSEKLFF
>TRBV20-1|NA|TRBD1|TRBJ2-7
CSAGDRGEQYF
>TRBV5-1|NA|NA|TRBJ1-2
CASSATGNYGYTF
>TRBV11-2|NA|TRBD1|TRBJ1-2
CASSSPLDRGNGYTF
>TRBV19|once|NA|TRBJ2-5
CASSIGGAGRRETQYF
>TRBV28|NA|TRBD1|TRBJ2-7
CASSFVTGGSEQYF
>TRBV7-9|NA|TRBD1|TRBJ1-4
CASSRDSEKLFF
>TRBV19|NA|TRBD1|TRBJ2-3
CASSIPGQGFTDTQYF